This TCR beta chain was retrieved from a study of identical twins (dated by TCRdb to 2016 to 2017). Broadly, across the study: To test whether fetal clonotypes persist, the study used deep sequencing on TCR alpha and beta repertoires from monozygotic twins, unrelated adults of various ages, and cord blood. To rule out contamination, the twin experiments were replicated at different times with different library preparation protocols. On the study overall, not on this receptor specifically: Zero-insertion analyses could be partly confounded by invariant T cells such as MAIT and iNKT, though diverse VJ usage argued against such confounding for most clonotypes. In beta out-of-frame sequences, excess twin sharing was weaker, because having fewer shared sequences lowered the signal-to-noise ratio. Compared with coincidental sharing between unrelated individuals, out-of-frame TCR alpha sequences shared between twins had an excess of sequences with low generation probability. Conclusions relied on cross-sectional statistical analysis, since the same donors could not be followed over many years. Fewer insertions were carried by abundant cord blood beta clonotypes; a weaker similar trend was observed in young adult naive repertoires, while no such trend was observed in memory repertoires. In monozygotic twins, recombination models systematically underestimated out-of-frame TCR alpha sharing, but the models matched the sharing seen between unrelated individuals.

As concerns this clonotype: Its target antigen remains unknown. The input lacks base qualities; no much larger clone sits a single base away.

Library construction relied on 5' RACE. Sequenced using an Illumina HiSeq 2000. Template switching added a universal primer binding site, and the final cDNA carried a unique molecular identifier that allowed TCR cDNA molecules to be counted accurately. Specific primers in the conserved constant-segment region were used to synthesize first-strand cDNA for the TCR alpha and beta chains. Each cDNA library was double barcoded, with a SMART-Mk sample barcode plus Illumina barcodes, to control for contamination. Two successive PCR steps introduced TruSeq adapter sequences along with Illumina sample barcodes. Sequencing of the TCR alpha and beta cDNA libraries was done on the Illumina HiSeq platform using custom primers. The study's processing was this. Raw reads were processed with MiGEC to extract unique molecular identifiers, and MiXCR was used to determine CDR3 positions. For each individual, recombination models were inferred using an EM algorithm with the repgenHMM and IGoR tools. The analysis of shared clonotypes was done with the tcR package in R, with sharing normalized by the product of cloneset sizes. To study raw recombination free of thymic and clonal selection effects, out-of-frame nonproductive sequences were analyzed. TCRdb passed the public sequencing reads through fastp at Q25 and MiXCR, retaining productive beta sequences. Every CDR3 protein is listed once, alongside the most common genes and DNA of its rows. The V and J calls and clone size come from TCRdb's table, not from the authors' own analysis. Here the sample has about 530,000 distinct CDR3 sequences; approximately 14% occur a single time. 0.44% of the sample is held by the ten biggest clonotypes.

Every donor in the study was a healthy Caucasian. The twin cohort comprised three pairs of female monozygotic twins, all aged about 18 to 29 years. Positive isolation kits from Invitrogen were used to isolate the CD4+ and CD8+ T cell populations. Measured from the cysteine to the phenylalanine, the CDR3 is 17 residues long. Only the CDR3 DNA stays, 51 bases, in frame from base 1. Based on the germline V gene, the CDR1 and CDR2 sequences are SGHVS and FQNEAQ. V is reduced by 1 base and J by 5 bases, leaving a spacing of 18 bases between them. This same sample was also taken into another study, of yellow fever vaccine responses in identical twins. From that second study: According to the authors, in identical twins the way T cells responded to vaccination appeared partly convergent and partly personalized. Focusing on identical twins, the study followed the T cell clones that responded to the vaccine, and did so with precision.

Sequenced: CD4+ T cells sorted from blood. The rearrangement joined TRBV7-8 to TRBJ2-1; TRBD2 might be the D gene, on 6 matching bases. The source of this sequence is a woman under 30 in good health. The CDR3 protein sequence reads: CASSLGGVGRFDNEQFF. The nucleotide sequence reads as follows: TGTGCCAGCAGCTTAGGGGGGGTGGGCCGTTTCGACAATGAGCAGTTCTTC.